The next 6 T cell receptor beta chains were all read from a single sample in a study of cytomegalovirus exposure and HLA in healthy donors. Primers included in the PCR were 60 Vbeta and 13 Jbeta primers. The assay was immunoSEQ multiplex PCR, and TCRdb's table has in-frame clones only and misses some. The repertoire has some 150,000 clones, roughly 79% of them found once; the top ten carry about 1.1%. Sequenced sample: PBMCs. All receptors come from a male donor in good health and CMV-seronegative.

This rearrangement joins TRBV7-8 to TRBJ1-4; 7 bases fit TRBD1. V dropped 4 bases and J dropped 2; count of bases not matched to a gene: 1. This CDR3 is built from 14 residues. CDR1 and CDR2 from the germline V gene are SGHVS and FQNEAQ. This CDR3 reads CASSSRGTNEKLFF. The CDR3 DNA reads TGTGCCAGCAGCTCCAGGGGGACTAATGAAAAACTGTTTTTT.

The chain links TRBV7-9 to TRBJ1-3; 8 nucleotides align to TRBD1. CDR1 is SEHNR, CDR2 FQNEAQ, per germline (reference sequence). V was clipped by 6 bases and J by 6 bases; unmatched bases: 16. This CDR3 spans 17 amino acids. The CDR3 protein is CASSFRPGQAYENTIYF. The CDR3 DNA reads TGTGCCAGCAGTTTTCGTCCGGGACAGGCCTACGAAAACACCATATATTTT.

This chain joins TRBV18 and TRBJ1-1; D unresolved. CDR3 length: 16 residues. In germline, CDR1 is KGHSH, CDR2 LQKENI. V lost 3 bases to trimming and J lost 1 base, with 15 bases between them. The CDR3 reads CASSPAEEGSNTEAFF. DNA of the CDR3: TGTGCCAGCTCACCTGCCGAGGAGGGCTCGAACACTGAAGCTTTCTTT.

The V gene is TRBV7-2, the J gene TRBJ2-5, with TRBD1 identical over 12 bases. The CDR3 sequence is 18 residues long. Germline assignment: CDR1 SGHTA and CDR2 FQGNSA. The ends lost 4 bases at V and 4 bases at J; junction bases unmatched: 13. The CDR3 region has the DNA TGTGCCAGCAGCTCAGGGGGGGGACAGGGGGCTTTGCGAGAGACCCAGTACTTC. Translation gives CASSSGGGQGALRETQYF.

This sequence joins TRBV19 and TRBJ1-1; D gene uncertain. Trimming took 7 bases from V and 0 from J, leaving 15 bases between them. Looked up from germline, CDR1 is LNHDA and CDR2 is SQIVND (reference sequence). CDR3 size: 15 residues. Here the CDR3 reads CASTQNAHMNTEAFF. The CDR3 DNA follows: TGTGCCAGTACGCAAAACGCGCATATGAACACTGAAGCTTTCTTT.

The rearrangement joins TRBV5-1 to TRBJ2-5; possibly TRBD2 for D (6 bases). The CDR3 contains 16 residues. CDR1 is SGHRS, CDR2 YFSETQ, per germline. V lost 0 bases, J lost 5 bases, and 17 bases lay in between. The CDR3 nucleotides are TGCGCCAGCAGCTTGGCGTGGAGGGGAGCCGGGGAGACCCAGTACTTC. Translating gives CASSLAWRGAGETQYF.